This T cell receptor (beta chain) was sequenced during a study of blood T cell repertoires in COVID-19. Some clones are missing from TCRdb's copy, which holds only in-frame ones; the method was immunoSEQ multiplex PCR. This table holds some 89,000 clones, over 70% found once. Germline values: CDR1 LGHDT, CDR2 YNNKEL (reference sequence). V lost 1 base, J lost 4 bases, and 13 bases lay in between. The length of the CDR3 is 15 residues. The TCR originated in a man aged 55 to 70 with acute or convalescent COVID-19. The J gene is TRBJ1-2, the V gene TRBV3-1 (or the pseudogene TRBV3-2), with TRBD1 as a possible D gene (6 bases). Source material: peripheral blood. The CDR3 is CASSQVCRDIYGYTF. The CDR3 DNA is TGTGCCAGCAGCCAAGTATGCCGGGACATCTATGGCTACACCTTC.